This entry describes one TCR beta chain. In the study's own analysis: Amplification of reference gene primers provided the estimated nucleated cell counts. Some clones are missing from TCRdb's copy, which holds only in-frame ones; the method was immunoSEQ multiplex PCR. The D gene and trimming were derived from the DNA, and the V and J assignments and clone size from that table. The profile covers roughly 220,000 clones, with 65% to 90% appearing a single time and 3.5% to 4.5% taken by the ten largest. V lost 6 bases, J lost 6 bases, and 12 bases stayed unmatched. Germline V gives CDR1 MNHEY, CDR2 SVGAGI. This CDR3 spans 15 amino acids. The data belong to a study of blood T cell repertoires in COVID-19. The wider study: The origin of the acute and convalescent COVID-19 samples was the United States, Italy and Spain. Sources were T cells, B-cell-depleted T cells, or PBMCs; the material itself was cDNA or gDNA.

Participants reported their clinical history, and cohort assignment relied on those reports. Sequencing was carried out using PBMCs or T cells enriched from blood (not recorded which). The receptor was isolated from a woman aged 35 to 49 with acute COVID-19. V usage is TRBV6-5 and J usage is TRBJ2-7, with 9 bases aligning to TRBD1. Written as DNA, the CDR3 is TGTGCCAGCAGATTACAGGGGGCGGCTAGTGGCGAGCAGTACTTC. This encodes CASRLQGAASGEQYF.